Each of the 8 T cell receptor beta chains below was sequenced from the same sample in a study of blood T cell repertoires in COVID-19 (dated by TCRdb to about 2020). Library method: the immunoSEQ multiplex PCR assay. TCRdb carries this immuneACCESS record with in-frame sequences only. Its versions omit some clonotypes, under half of them owing to an unresolved V gene in the studies checked, with the rest unexplained. This sample lists 200,000 to 250,000 clones; less than 90% were detected once. The biggest ten clones account for approximately 3.1% of the sample. The sample was PBMCs or T cells enriched from blood (not recorded which). These receptors all come from a woman between 50 and 59 years old in a cohort exposed to, infected with or recovered from COVID-19 (not recorded which).

The count of this clone is one. J is TRBJ2-3 and V is TRBV28; D not certain. The germline V gene has CDR1 MDHEN and CDR2 SYDVKM. Trimming pared 3 bases from V and 0 bases from J, leaving 4 bases between. The CDR3 has 13 residues. As DNA, the CDR3 is TGTGCCAGCAGTTTTCTGAGCACAGATACGCAGTATTTT. Encoded protein: CASSFLSTDTQYF.

The rearrangement joins TRBV7-9 to TRBJ1-2; D is unclear. The V gene's germline CDR1 is SEHNR and CDR2 FQNEAQ (reference sequence). V was pared by 6 bases and J by 3 bases, with 11 bases between. The CDR3 is made up of 13 amino acids. In nucleotides, the CDR3 is TGTGCCAGCAGTAAATCCATAGACTATGGCTACACCTTC. This encodes CASSKSIDYGYTF.

As regards this clone: The same CDR3 arises from other DNA sequences in this sample as well. The V and J genes are TRBV18 and TRBJ1-1; D might be TRBD1 (5 bases). Germline V gives CDR1 KGHSH, CDR2 LQKENI. This CDR3 is built from 13 residues. V lost 3 bases, J lost 3 bases, and 8 bases lay in between. The CDR3 DNA sequence: TGTGCCAGCTCACCGGGGGGGGACACTGAAGCTTTCTTT. It encodes CASSPGGDTEAFF.

This clone came up a few times. The V call is TRBV4-3, the J call TRBJ2-7, with 8 bases that match TRBD1. CDR1 is LGHNA, CDR2 YSLEER, per germline. The CDR3 has 14 residues. J was trimmed by 2 bases and V by 8 bases; bases with no gene match: 8. The CDR3 protein is CASVRDRWAYEQYF. In nucleotides, the CDR3 is TGCGCCAGCGTCCGGGACAGGTGGGCCTACGAGCAGTACTTC.

V and J are TRBV5-1 and TRBJ2-4; tentatively, D is TRBD1 (6 bases). The germline V gene has CDR1 SGHRS and CDR2 YFSETQ. Trimming removed 0 bases from V and 8 bases from J, with 12 bases in between. This CDR3 has 14 amino acids. CDR3 nucleotide sequence: TGCGCCAGCAGCTTGGAGGGGGTCGGGGACATTCAGTACTTC. This sequence encodes CASSLEGVGDIQYF.

This clone was seen only once. The J gene is TRBJ1-5, the V gene TRBV2; D is perhaps TRBD1 (6 bases). The CDR3 runs 13 residues. Between the trimmed V and J ends, which lost 8 bases and 6 bases, there was a span of 14 bases. Germline V gene lookup returns CDR1 SNHLY and CDR2 FYNNEI. The CDR3 bases are TGTGCCAGCGTGGCAGGGGAACGTCAGCCCCAGCATTTT. Translating it yields CASVAGERQPQHF.

The chain joins TRBV9 to TRBJ2-2; D gene uncertain. CDR1 and CDR2 from the germline V gene are SGDLS and YYNGEE. Trimming removed 1 base from V and 3 bases from J, with 13 bases in between. This CDR3 has 16 residues. CDR3 DNA: TGTGCCAGCAGCGTATTCCTTGCATCGGACACCGGGGAGCTGTTTTTT. Encoded protein: CASSVFLASDTGELFF. The whole variable domain, remainder taken from reference TRBV9 and TRBJ2-2, is DSGVTQTPKHLITATGQRVTLRCSPRSGDLSVYWYQQSLDQGLQFLIQYYNGEERAKGNILERFSAQQFPDLHSELNLSSLELGDSALYFCASSVFLASDTGELFFGEGSRLTVL.

The chain couples TRBV19 to TRBJ2-2, with D hard to call. Germline V gene data show CDR1 as LNHDA and CDR2 as SQIVND (reference sequence). There are 12 residues in the CDR3. V lost 3 bases and J lost 7, with 6 bases in between. This CDR3 reads CASSIGVGELFF. The CDR3 DNA reads TGTGCCAGTAGTATTGGAGTCGGGGAGCTGTTTTTT.